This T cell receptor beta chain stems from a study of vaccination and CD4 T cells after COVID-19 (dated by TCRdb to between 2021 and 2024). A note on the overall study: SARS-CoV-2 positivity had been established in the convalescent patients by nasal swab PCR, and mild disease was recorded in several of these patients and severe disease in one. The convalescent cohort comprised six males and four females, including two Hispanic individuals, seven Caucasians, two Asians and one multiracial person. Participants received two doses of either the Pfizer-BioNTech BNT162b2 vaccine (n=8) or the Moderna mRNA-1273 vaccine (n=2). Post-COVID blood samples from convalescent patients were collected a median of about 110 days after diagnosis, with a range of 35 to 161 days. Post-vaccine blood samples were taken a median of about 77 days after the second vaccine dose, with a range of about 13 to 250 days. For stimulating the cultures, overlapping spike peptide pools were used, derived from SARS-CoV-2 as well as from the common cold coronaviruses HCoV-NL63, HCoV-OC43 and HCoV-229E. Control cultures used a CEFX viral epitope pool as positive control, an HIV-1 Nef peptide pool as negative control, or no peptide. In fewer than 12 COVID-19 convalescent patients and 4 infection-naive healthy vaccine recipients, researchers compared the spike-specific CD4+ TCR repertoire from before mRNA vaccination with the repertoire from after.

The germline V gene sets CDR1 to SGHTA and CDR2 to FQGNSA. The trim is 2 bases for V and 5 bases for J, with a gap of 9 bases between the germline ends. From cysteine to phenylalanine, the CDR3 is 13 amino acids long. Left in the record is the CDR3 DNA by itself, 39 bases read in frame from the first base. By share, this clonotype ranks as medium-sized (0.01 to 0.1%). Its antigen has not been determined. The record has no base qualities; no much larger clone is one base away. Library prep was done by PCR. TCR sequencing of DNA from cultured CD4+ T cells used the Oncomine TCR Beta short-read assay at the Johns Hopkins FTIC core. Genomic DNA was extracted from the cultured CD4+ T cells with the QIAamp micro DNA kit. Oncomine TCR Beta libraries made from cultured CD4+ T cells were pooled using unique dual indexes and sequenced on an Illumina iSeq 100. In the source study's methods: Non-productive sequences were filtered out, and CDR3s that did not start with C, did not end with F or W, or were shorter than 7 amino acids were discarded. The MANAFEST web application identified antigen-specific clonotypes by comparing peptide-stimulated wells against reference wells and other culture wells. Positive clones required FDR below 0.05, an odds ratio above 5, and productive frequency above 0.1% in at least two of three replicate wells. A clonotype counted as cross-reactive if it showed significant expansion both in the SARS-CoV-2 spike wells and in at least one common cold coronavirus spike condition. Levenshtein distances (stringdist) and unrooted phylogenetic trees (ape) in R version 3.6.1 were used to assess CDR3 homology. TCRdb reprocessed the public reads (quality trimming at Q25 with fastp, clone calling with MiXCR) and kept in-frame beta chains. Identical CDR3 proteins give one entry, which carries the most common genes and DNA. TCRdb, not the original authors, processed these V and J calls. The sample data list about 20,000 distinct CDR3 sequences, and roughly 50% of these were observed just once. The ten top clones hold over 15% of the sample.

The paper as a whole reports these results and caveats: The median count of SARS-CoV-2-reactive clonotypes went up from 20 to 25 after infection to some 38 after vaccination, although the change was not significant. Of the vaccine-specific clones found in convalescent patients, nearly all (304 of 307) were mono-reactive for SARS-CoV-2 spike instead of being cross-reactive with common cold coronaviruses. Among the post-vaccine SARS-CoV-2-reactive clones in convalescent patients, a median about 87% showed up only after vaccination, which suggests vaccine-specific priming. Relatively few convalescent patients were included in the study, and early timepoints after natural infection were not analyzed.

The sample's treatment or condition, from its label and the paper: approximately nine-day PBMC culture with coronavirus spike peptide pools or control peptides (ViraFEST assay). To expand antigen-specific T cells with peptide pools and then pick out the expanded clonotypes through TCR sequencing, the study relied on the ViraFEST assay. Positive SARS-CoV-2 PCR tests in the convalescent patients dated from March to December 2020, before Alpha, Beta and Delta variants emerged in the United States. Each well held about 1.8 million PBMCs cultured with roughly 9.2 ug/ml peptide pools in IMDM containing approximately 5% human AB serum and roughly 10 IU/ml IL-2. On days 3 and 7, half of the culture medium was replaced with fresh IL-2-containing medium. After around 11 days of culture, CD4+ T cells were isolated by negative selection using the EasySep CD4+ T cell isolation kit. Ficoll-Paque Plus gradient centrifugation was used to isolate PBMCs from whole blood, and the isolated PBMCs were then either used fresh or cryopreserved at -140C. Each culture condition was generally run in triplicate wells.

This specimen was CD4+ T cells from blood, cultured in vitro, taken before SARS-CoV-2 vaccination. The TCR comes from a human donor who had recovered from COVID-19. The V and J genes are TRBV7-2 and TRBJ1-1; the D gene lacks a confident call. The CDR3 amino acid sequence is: CASSLLRGTEAFF. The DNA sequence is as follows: TGTGCCAGCAGCTTATTAAGAGGGACTGAAGCTTTCTTT.